The clone carrying this TCR beta chain was observed a handful of times. Its antigen is currently unknown. This sample was included in a study of siplizumab effects on memory and regulatory T cells. Points from the study as a whole: Proof of suppressive function in proliferating Tregs from siplizumab cultures was not established. Siplizumab significantly reduced alloreactive sequences traceable to unstimulated CD4+ memory cells.

The protocol was immunoSEQ multiplex PCR, while the TCRdb copy is restricted to in-frame clones and leaves out a portion. The data hold approximately 94,000 clones, with approximately 94% observed a single time. V was clipped by 11 bases and J by 7 bases, with 8 bases between them. Looked up from germline, CDR1 is ENHRY and CDR2 is SYGVKD. The CDR3 is 9 residues long. This clonotype originated in a human donor in good health. The chain links TRBV10-3 to TRBJ1-1; D possibly corresponds to TRBD1 (5 bases). Sequenced material: non-Treg CD4+ T cells sorted from blood. The CDR3 bases are TGTGCCGAGGGGTTTGAAGCTTTCTTT. Its translation is CAEGFEAFF.